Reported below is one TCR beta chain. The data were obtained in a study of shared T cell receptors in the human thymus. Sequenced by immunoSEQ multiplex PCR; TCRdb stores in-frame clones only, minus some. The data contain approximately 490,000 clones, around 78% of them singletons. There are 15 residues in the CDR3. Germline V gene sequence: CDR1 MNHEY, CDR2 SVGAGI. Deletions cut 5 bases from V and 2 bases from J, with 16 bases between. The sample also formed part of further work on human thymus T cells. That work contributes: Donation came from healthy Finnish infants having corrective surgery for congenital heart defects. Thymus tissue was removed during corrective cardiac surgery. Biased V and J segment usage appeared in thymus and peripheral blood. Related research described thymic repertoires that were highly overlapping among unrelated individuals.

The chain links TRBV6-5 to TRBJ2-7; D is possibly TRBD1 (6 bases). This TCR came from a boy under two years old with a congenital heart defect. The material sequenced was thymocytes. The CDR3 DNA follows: TGTGCCAGCAGTCACCGGGACACTCCGACCTACGAGCAGTACTTC. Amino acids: CASSHRDTPTYEQYF.